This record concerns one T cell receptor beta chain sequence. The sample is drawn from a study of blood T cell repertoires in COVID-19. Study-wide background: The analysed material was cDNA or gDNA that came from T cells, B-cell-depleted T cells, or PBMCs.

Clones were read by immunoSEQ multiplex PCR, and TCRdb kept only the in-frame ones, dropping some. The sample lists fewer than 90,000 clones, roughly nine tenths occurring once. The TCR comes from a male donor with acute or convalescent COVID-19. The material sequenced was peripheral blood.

The CDR3 DNA reads TGCGCCAGCAGTGAGTCTCCCGGGAACTTTGCTAACTATGGCTACACCTTC. Protein product: CASSESPGNFANYGYTF. The rearrangement joins TRBV10-2 to TRBJ1-2; no clear D gene. The V end was cut by 0 bases, the J end by 0 bases, with 14 bases between. Germline assignment: CDR1 WSHSY and CDR2 SAAADI. There are 17 residues in the CDR3.